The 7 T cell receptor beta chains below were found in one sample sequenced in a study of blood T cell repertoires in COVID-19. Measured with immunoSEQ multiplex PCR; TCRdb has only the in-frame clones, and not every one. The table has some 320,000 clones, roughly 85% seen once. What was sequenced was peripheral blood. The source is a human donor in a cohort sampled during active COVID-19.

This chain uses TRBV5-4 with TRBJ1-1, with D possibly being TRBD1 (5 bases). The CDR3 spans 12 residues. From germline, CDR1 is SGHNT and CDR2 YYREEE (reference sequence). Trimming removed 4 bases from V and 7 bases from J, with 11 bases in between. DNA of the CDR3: TGTGCCAGCAGCACCGGACAAGGTGAAGCTTTCTTT. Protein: CASSTGQGEAFF.

This CDR3 reads CAISQQTMSSYEQYF. The DNA for the CDR3 is TGTGCCATCAGTCAGCAAACTATGAGCTCCTACGAGCAGTACTTC. The rearrangement joins TRBV10-3 to TRBJ2-7; D ambiguous. The V gene lost 5 bases and the J gene lost 0 bases, with 14 bases spanning the gap. Germline V CDR1 and CDR2: ENHRY, SYGVKD. This CDR3 spans 15 amino acids.

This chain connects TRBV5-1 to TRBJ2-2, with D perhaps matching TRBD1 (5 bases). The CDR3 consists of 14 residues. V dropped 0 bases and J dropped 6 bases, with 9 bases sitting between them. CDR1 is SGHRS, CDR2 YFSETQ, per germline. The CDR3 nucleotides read TGCGCCAGCAGCTTGGAGCAAGGGGCCGGGGAGCTGTTTTTT. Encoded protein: CASSLEQGAGELFF. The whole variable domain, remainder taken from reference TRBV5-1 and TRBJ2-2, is KAGVTQTPRYLIKTRGQQVTLSCSPISGHRSVSWYQQTPGQGLQFLFEYFSETQRNKGNFPGRFSGRQFSNSRSEMNVSTLELGDSALYLCASSLEQGAGELFFGEGSRLTVL.

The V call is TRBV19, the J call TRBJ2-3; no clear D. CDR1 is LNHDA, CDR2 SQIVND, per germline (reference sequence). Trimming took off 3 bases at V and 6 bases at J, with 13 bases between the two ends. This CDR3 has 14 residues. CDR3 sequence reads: CASSIGSLGDTQYF. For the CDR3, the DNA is TGTGCCAGTAGTATCGGTAGCCTTGGTGATACGCAGTATTTT.

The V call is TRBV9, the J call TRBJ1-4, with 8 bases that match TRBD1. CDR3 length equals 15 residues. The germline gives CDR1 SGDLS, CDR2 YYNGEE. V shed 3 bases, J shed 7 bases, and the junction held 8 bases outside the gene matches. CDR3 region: CASSDGDRGGEKLFF. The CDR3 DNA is TGTGCCAGCAGCGATGGAGACAGGGGAGGTGAAAAACTGTTTTTT.

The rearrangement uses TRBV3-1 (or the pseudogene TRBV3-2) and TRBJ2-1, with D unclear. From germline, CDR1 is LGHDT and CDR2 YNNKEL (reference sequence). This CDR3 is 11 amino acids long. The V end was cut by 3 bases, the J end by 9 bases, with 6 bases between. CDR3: CASSHLREQFF. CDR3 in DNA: TGTGCCAGCAGCCATTTGCGTGAGCAGTTCTTC.

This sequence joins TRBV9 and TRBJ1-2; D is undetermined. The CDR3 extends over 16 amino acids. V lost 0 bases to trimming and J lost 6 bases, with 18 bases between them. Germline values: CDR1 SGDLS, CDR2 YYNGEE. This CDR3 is CASSVEPRPTRDGYTF. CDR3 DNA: TGTGCCAGCAGCGTAGAACCCAGGCCAACTCGTGATGGCTACACCTTC.